This is a list of T cell receptor beta chains from one sample in a study of blood T cell repertoires in COVID-19. Sequencing was performed with immunoSEQ multiplex PCR; in TCRdb, only in-frame clones are kept and a portion is missing. Altogether about 350,000 clones are present, 88% being singletons, with the ten largest covering about 0.94%. Sequenced: PBMCs or T cells enriched from blood (not recorded which). The receptors originated from a woman aged 25 to 39 who had been exposed to COVID-19. The CDR3 runs from the conserved cysteine through the conserved F or W. Each record gives: clone size, V gene, D gene, J gene, CDR3 DNA, CDR3 protein. A D gene is named only where the DNA matches it firmly. Clone size is given for some rows only: seen once, a few or many times, or a class if the clone is expanded.

>NA|TRBV10-2|TRBD2|TRBJ2-7
TGCGCCAGCAGTGAAGCGGGAGGGCCCCACGAGCAGTACTTC
CASSEAGGPHEQYF
>NA|TRBV4-2|NA|TRBJ2-7
TGTGCCAGCAGCCAAGACAGCGAAGGGAGGAGCTCCTACGAGCAGTACTTC
CASSQDSEGRSSYEQYF
>NA|TRBV18|TRBD1|TRBJ1-2
TGTGCCAGCTCACCCGAGACAGGGACCCCCTCCTACTATGGCTACACCTTC
CASSPETGTPSYYGYTF
>NA|TRBV29-1|NA|TRBJ1-3
TGCAGCGTGCTTCTGGACAGACCCGACGTGGGAAACACCATATATTTT
CSVLLDRPDVGNTIYF
>NA|TRBV29-1|TRBD1|TRBJ2-1
TGCAGCGTTTCCGGGACAGGGGCGGGTGAGCAGTTCTTC
CSVSGTGAGEQFF
>NA|TRBV5-1|NA|TRBJ2-2
TGCGCCAGCAGCTTCAGCGGGGAGCTGTTTTTT
CASSFSGELFF
>NA|TRBV9|NA|TRBJ2-5
TGTGCCAGCAGCGTATCGTCGACTGAAAAAGAGACCCAGTACTTC
CASSVSSTEKETQYF
>NA|TRBV29-1|TRBD1|TRBJ1-2
TGCAGCGTTCTCCGGGACAGGGGTAGGGGCTACACCTTC
CSVLRDRGRGYTF
>many|TRBV28|NA|TRBJ1-6
TGTGCCAGCAGTTTGGGAAGGGGCTATAATTCACCCCTCCACTTT
CASSLGRGYNSPLHF
>NA|TRBV3-1/TRBV3-2|NA|TRBJ2-7
TGTGCCAGCAGCCAAGAGGTGCCTAGCGTGGCCCACGAGCAGTACTTC
CASSQEVPSVAHEQYF
>NA|TRBV19|TRBD1|TRBJ1-2
TGTGCCAGTAGTGCCGGACAGGACTATGGCTACACCTTC
CASSAGQDYGYTF
>once|TRBV19|NA|TRBJ1-5
TGTGCCAGTGGGGGCCATCAGCCCCAGCATTTT
CASGGHQPQHF
>NA|TRBV6-6|TRBD1|TRBJ1-6
TGTGCCGTCCGGGACAGGGAGAATAATTCACCCCTCCACTTT
CAVRDRENNSPLHF
>NA|TRBV19|NA|TRBJ2-7
TGTGCCAGCCTAGGGGGTGACGAGCAGTACTTC
CASLGGDEQYF
>NA|TRBV6-4|TRBD1|TRBJ1-5
TGTGCCAGCAGCGGGGGACAGCGCAATCAGCCCCAGCATTTT
CASSGGQRNQPQHF
>once|TRBV10-1|TRBD1|TRBJ2-2
TGCGCCAGCGGACAGGGGTCCACCGGGGAGCTGTTTTTT
CASGQGSTGELFF
>NA|TRBV18|NA|TRBJ2-7
TGTGCCAGCTCAACCCAGGGTTACGAGCAGTACTTC
CASSTQGYEQYF
>NA|TRBV6-2/TRBV6-3|NA|TRBJ2-2
TGTGCCAGCAGTTATAGTTACACCGGGGAGCTGTTTTTT
CASSYSYTGELFF
>NA|TRBV29-1|NA|TRBJ2-1
TGCAGCGTTCAAAGACAGGCCGGCCGTTACAATGAGCAGTTCTTC
CSVQRQAGRYNEQFF
>once|TRBV30|NA|TRBJ1-1
TGTGCCTGCCCAGGGATGACTAGGACTGAAGCTTTCTTT
CACPGMTRTEAFF
>once|TRBV28|NA|TRBJ1-2
TGTGCCAGCAGCGTACAGGGATCCTATGGCTACACCTTC
CASSVQGSYGYTF
>few|TRBV9|NA|TRBJ2-7
TGTGCCAGCAGCGTAGCGCAGGGTGGGGAGCAGTACTTC
CASSVAQGGEQYF